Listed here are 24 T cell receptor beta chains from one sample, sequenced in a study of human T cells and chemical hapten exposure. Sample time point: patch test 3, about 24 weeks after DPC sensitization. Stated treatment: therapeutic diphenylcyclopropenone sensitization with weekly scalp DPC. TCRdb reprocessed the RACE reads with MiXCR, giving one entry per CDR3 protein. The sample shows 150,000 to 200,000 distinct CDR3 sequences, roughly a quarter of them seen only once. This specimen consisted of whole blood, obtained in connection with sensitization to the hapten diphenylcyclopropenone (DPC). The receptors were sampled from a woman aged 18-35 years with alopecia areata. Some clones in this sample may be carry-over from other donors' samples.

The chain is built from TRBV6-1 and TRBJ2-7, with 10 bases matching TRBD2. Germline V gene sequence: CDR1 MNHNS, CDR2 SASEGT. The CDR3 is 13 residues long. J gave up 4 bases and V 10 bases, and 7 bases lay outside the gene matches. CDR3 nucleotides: TGTGCCACCTCCGGGACTAGCGATTACGAGCAGTACTTC. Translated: CATSGTSDYEQYF.

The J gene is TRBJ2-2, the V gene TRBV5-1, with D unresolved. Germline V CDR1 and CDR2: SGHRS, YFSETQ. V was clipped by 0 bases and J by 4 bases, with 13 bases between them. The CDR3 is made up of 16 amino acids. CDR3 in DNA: TGCGCCAGCAGCTTGGAAGGTGTGCGCGGCACCGGGGAGCTGTTTTTT. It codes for CASSLEGVRGTGELFF.

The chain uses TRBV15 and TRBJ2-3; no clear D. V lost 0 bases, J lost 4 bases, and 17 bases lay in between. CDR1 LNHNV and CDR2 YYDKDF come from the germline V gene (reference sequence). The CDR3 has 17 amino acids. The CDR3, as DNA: TGTGCCACCAGCAGAGATTGGCAGCAGCTCTTGTCAGATACGCAGTATTTT. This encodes CATSRDWQQLLSDTQYF.

The CDR3 loop is CASSLSFGNEQFF. As DNA, the CDR3 is TGTGCCAGCAGCTTGAGTTTTGGGAATGAGCAGTTCTTC. This chain joins TRBV7-2 and TRBJ2-1; no clear D gene. Germline V gene data show CDR1 as SGHTA and CDR2 as FQGNSA. The V gene lost 3 bases and the J gene lost 7 bases, with 10 bases spanning the gap. The CDR3 contains 13 residues. Combining the CDR3 with reference TRBV7-2 and TRBJ2-1 gives the whole variable domain GAGVSQSPSNKVTEKGKDVELRCDPISGHTALYWYRQSLGQGLEFLIYFQGNSAPDKSGLPSDRFSAERTGGSVSTLTIQRTQQEDSAVYLCASSLSFGNEQFFGPGTRLTVL.

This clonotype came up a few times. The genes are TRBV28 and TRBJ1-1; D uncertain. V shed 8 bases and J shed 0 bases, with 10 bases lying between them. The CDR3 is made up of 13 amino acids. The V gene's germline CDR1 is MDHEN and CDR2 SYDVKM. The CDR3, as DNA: TGTGCCAGCTGCCTCACTTTGAACACTGAAGCTTTCTTT. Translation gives CASCLTLNTEAFF.

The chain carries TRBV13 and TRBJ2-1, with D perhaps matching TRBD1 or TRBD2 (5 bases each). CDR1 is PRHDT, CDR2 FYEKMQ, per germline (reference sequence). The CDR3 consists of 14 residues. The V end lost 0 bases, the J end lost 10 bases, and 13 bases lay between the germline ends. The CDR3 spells CASSLGRRDVEQFF. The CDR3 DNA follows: TGTGCCAGCAGCTTAGGCCGTCGGGACGTAGAGCAGTTCTTC.

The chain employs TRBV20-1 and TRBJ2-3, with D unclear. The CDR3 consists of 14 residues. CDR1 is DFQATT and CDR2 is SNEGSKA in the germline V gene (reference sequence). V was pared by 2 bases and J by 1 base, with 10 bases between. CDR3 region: CSARTIARTDTQYF. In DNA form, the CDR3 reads TGCAGTGCTAGAACTATTGCACGCACAGATACGCAGTATTTT.

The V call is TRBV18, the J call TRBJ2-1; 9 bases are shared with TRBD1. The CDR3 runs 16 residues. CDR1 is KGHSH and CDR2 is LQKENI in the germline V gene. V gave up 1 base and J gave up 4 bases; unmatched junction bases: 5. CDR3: CASSPLGTGIYNEQFF. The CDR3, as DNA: TGTGCCAGCTCACCACTAGGGACAGGGATTTACAATGAGCAGTTCTTC.

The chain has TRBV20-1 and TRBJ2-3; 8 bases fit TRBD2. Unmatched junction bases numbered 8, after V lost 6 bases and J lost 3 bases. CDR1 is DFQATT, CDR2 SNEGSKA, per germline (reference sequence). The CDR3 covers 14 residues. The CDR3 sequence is CSADGLALTDTQYF. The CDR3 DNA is TGCAGTGCCGACGGACTAGCTTTAACAGATACGCAGTATTTT.

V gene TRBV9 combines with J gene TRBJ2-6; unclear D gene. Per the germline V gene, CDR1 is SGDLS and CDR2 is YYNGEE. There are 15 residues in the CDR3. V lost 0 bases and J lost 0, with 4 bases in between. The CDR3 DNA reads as TGTGCCAGCAGCGTAGGGGACTCTGGGGCCAACGTCCTGACTTTC. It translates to CASSVGDSGANVLTF. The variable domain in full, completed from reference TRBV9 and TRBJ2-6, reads DSGVTQTPKHLITATGQRVTLRCSPRSGDLSVYWYQQSLDQGLQFLIQYYNGEERAKGNILERFSAQQFPDLHSELNLSSLELGDSALYFCASSVGDSGANVLTFGAGSRLTVL.

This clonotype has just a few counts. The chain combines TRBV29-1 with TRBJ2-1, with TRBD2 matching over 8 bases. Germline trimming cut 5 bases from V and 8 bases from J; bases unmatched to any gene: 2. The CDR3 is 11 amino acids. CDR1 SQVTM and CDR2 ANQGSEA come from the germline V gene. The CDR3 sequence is CSVRTSYEQFF. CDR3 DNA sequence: TGCAGCGTTAGGACTAGCTATGAGCAGTTCTTC.

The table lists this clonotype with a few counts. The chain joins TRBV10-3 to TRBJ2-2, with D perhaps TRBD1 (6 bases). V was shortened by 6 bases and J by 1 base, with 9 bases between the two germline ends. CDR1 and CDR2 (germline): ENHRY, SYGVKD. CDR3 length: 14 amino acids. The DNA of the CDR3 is TGTGCCATCAGGGGGGACATGAACACCGGGGAGCTGTTTTTT. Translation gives CAIRGDMNTGELFF.

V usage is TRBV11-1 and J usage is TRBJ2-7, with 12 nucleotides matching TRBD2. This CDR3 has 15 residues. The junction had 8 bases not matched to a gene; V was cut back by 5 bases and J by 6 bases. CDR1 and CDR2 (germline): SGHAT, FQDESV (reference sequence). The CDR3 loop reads CASSHRLAGDSEQYF. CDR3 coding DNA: TGTGCCAGCAGCCACCGACTAGCGGGAGATTCCGAGCAGTACTTC. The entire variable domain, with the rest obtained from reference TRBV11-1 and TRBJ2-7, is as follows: EAEVAQSPRYKITEKSQAVAFWCDPISGHATLYWYRQILGQGPELLVQFQDESVVDDSQLPKDRFSAERLKGVDSTLKIQPAELGDSAMYLCASSHRLAGDSEQYFGPGTRLTVT.

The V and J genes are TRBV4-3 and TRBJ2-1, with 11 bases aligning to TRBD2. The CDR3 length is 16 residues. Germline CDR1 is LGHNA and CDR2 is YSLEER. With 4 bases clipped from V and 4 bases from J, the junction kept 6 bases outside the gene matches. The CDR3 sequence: CASSLLTSGVYNEQFF. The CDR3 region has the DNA TGCGCCAGCAGCCTTCTGACTAGCGGGGTTTACAATGAGCAGTTCTTC.

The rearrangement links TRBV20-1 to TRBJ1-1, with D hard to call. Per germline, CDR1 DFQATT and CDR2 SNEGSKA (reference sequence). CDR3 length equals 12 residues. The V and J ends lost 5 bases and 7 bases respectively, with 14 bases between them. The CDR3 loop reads CSALLPGVEAFF. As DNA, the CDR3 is TGCAGTGCTCTTCTGCCAGGAGTTGAAGCTTTCTTT.

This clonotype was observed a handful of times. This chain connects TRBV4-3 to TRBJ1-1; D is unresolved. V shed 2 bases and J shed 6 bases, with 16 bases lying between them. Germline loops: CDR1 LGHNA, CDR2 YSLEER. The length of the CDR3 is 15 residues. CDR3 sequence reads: CASSQQIPAGSEAFF. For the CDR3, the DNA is TGCGCCAGCAGCCAACAAATCCCCGCCGGCTCTGAAGCTTTCTTT.

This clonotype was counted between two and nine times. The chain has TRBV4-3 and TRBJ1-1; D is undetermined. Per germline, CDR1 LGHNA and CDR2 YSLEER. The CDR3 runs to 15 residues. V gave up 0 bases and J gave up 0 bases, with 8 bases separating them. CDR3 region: CASSQDQEMNTEAFF. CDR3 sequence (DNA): TGCGCCAGCAGCCAAGATCAGGAGATGAACACTGAAGCTTTCTTT.

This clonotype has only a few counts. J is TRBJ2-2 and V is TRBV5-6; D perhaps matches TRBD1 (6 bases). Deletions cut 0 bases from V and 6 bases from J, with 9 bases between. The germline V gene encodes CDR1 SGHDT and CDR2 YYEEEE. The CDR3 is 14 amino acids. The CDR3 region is CASSLGGRPGELFF. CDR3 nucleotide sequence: TGTGCCAGCAGCTTGGGGGGGCGCCCCGGGGAGCTGTTTTTT. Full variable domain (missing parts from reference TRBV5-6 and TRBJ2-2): DAGVTQSPTHLIKTRGQQVTLRCSPKSGHDTVSWYQQALGQGPQFIFQYYEEEERQRGNFPDRFSGHQFPNYSSELNVNALLLGDSALYLCASSLGGRPGELFFGEGSRLTVL.

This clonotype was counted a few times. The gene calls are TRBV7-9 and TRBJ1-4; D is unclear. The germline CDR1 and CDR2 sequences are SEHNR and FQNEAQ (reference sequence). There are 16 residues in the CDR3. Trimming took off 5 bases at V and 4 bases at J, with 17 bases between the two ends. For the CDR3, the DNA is TGTGCCAGCAGCCCACCACCTGTTGTCCGTAATGAAAAACTGTTTTTT. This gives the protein CASSPPPVVRNEKLFF.

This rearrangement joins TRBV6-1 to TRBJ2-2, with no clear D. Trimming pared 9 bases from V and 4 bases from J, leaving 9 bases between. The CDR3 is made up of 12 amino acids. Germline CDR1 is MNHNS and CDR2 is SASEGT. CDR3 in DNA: TGTGCCAGTTCGAAGAGCACCGGGGAGCTGTTTTTT. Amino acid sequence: CASSKSTGELFF.

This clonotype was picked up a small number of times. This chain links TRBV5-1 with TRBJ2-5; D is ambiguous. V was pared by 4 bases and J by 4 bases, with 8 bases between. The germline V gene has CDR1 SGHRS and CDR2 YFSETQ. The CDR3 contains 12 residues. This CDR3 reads CASSPPGETQYF. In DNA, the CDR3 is TGCGCCAGCAGCCCGCCTGGAGAGACCCAGTACTTC.

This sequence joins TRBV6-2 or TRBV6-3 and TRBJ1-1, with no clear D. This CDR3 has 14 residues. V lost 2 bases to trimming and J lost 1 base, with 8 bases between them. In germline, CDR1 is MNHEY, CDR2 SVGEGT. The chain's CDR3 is CASSYNRRNTEAFF. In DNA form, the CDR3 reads TGTGCCAGCAGTTACAATAGAAGGAACACTGAAGCTTTCTTT.

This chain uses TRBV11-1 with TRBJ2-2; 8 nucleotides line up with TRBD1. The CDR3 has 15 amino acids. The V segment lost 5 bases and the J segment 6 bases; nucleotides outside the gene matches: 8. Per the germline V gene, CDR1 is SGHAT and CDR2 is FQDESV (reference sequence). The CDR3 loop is CASSLRDRRAGELFF. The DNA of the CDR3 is TGTGCCAGCAGCCTCCGGGACAGGAGGGCCGGGGAGCTGTTTTTT.

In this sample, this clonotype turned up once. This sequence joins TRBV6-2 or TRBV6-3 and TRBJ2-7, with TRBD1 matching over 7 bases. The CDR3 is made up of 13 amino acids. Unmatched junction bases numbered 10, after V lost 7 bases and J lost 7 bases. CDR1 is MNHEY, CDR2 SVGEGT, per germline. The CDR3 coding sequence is TGTGCCAGCAACGGACAGGTCCCTCTGGAGCAGTACTTC. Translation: CASNGQVPLEQYF.